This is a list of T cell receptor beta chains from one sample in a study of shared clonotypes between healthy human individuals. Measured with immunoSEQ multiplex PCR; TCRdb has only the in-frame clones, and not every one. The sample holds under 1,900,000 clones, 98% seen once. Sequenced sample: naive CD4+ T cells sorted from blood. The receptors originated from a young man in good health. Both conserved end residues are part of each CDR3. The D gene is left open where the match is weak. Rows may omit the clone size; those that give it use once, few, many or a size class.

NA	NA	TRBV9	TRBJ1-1	CASSVIGSGSEAFF	TGTGCCAGCAGCGTAATTGGGAGCGGATCTGAAGCTTTCTTT
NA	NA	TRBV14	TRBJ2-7	CASRPTETYEQYF	TGTGCCAGCAGACCGACAGAAACCTACGAGCAGTACTTC
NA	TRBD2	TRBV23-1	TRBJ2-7	CASSQAVGWASGYEQYF	TGCGCCAGCAGTCAAGCAGTTGGGTGGGCTAGCGGCTACGAGCAGTACTTC
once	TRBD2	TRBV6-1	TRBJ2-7	CASFLSGTYEQYF	TGTGCCAGCTTTCTTAGCGGGACCTACGAGCAGTACTTC
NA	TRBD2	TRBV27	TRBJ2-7	CASSLSGGSLYEQYF	TGTGCCAGCAGCCTATCGGGAGGGTCACTCTACGAGCAGTACTTC
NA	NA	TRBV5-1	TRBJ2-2	CASSFLGELFF	TGCGCCAGCAGCTTCTTGGGGGAGCTGTTTTTT
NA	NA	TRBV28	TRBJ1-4	CASSFRQGGRNEKLFF	TGTGCCAGCAGTTTCCGCCAGGGCGGTAGGAATGAAAAACTGTTTTTT
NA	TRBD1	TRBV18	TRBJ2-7	CASSPPYQGQGVEQYF	TGTGCCAGCTCACCACCTTACCAGGGACAGGGTGTCGAGCAGTACTTC
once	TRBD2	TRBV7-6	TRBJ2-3	CASSLREGLITDTQYF	TGTGCCAGCAGCTTACGGGAGGGCCTGATCACAGATACGCAGTATTTT
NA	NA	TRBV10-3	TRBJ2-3	CAISESVRTDTQYF	TGTGCCATCAGTGAGTCGGTAAGGACAGATACGCAGTATTTT
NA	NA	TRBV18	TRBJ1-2	CASSPQLTDHYGYTF	TGTGCCAGCTCACCACAACTAACAGACCACTATGGCTACACCTTC
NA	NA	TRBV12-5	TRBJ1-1	CASGNTPMNTEAFF	TGTGCTAGTGGAAATACCCCCATGAACACTGAAGCTTTCTTT
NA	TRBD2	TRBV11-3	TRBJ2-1	CASSRGTSDSYNEQFF	TGTGCCAGCAGCCGGGGTACTAGCGACTCCTACAATGAGCAGTTCTTC
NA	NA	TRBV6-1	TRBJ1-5	CATTDSYSNQPQHF	TGTGCCACCACCGACAGTTATAGCAATCAGCCCCAGCATTTT
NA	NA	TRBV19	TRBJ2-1	CASSWSGLDNEQFF	TGTGCCAGTAGTTGGAGCGGGTTAGACAATGAGCAGTTCTTC
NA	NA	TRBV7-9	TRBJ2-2	CASSTRGAGELFF	TGTGCCAGCAGCACCAGGGGTGCCGGGGAGCTGTTTTTT
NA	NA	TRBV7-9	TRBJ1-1	CASSPGRPQNTEAFF	TGTGCCAGCAGCCCAGGGCGTCCACAGAACACTGAAGCTTTCTTT
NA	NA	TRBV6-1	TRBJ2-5	CASGFETQYF	TGTGCCAGTGGCTTTGAGACCCAGTACTTC
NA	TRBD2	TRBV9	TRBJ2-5	CASSVGIGSGRAGETQYF	TGTGCCAGCAGCGTAGGTATAGGTAGCGGGAGGGCCGGGGAGACCCAGTACTTC
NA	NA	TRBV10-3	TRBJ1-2	CAISGGDGYTF	TGTGCCATCAGTGGAGGGGATGGCTACACCTTC
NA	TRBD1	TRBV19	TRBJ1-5	CASSIDRDRGKIRSQPQHF	TGTGCCAGTAGTATAGATCGGGACAGGGGGAAAATCCGTAGCCAGCCCCAGCATTTT
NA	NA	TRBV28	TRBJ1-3	CASSEGGTGNTIYF	TGTGCCAGCAGCGAAGGGGGGACTGGAAACACCATATATTTT
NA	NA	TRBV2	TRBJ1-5	CASSDSGKPQHF	TGTGCCAGCAGTGATTCTGGAAAGCCCCAGCATTTT
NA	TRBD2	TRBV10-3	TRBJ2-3	CAISESDLAGGKDTQYF	TGTGCCATCAGTGAGTCGGATCTGGCGGGAGGGAAGGATACGCAGTATTTT
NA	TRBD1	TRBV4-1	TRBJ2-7	CASSLTGGREYF	TGCGCCAGCAGCCTGACAGGGGGACGAGAGTACTTC
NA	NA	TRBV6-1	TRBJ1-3	CASTRGDSGNTIYF	TGTGCCAGCACCCGGGGCGACTCTGGAAACACCATATATTTT
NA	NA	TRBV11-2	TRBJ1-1	CASSYSRDTEAFF	TGTGCCAGCAGCTACTCTCGCGACACTGAAGCTTTCTTT
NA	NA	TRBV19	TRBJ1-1	CASSTTGTREAFF	TGTGCCAGTAGTACCACAGGGACCCGAGAAGCTTTCTTT
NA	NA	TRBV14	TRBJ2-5	CASSPTNQETQYF	TGTGCCAGCAGTCCTACAAATCAAGAGACCCAGTACTTC
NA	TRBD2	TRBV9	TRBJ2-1	CASSKRGTSGSYNEQFF	TGTGCCAGCAGCAAACGTGGGACTAGCGGTTCCTACAATGAGCAGTTCTTC
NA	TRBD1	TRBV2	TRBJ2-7	CASITGGKGYEQYF	TGTGCCAGCATCACAGGGGGAAAAGGCTACGAGCAGTACTTC
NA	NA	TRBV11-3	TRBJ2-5	CASSPPGRETQYF	TGTGCCAGCAGCCCCCCCGGTCGGGAGACCCAGTACTTC
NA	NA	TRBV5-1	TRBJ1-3	CASSLSVFGNTIYF	TGCGCCAGCAGCTTGTCGGTGTTCGGAAACACCATATATTTT
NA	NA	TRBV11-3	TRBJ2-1	CASSSLPTSQQFF	TGTGCCAGCAGCTCCCTCCCGACAAGCCAGCAGTTCTTC
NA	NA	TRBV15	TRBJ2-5	CATSRDRITRETQYF	TGTGCCACCAGCAGAGATAGGATAACCAGGGAGACCCAGTACTTC
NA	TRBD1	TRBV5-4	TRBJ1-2	CASSLEGQDYGYTF	TGTGCCAGCAGCTTGGAGGGACAGGACTATGGCTACACCTTC
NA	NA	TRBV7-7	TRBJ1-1	CASSVGWDTEAFF	TGTGCTAGCAGCGTCGGCTGGGACACTGAAGCTTTCTTT
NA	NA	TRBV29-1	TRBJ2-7	CSVEDNRGIEQYF	TGCAGCGTTGAAGATAATCGGGGAATAGAGCAGTACTTC
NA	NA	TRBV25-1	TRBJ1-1	CASSEQGNAAFF	TGTGCCAGCAGTGAACAGGGAAACGCAGCTTTCTTT
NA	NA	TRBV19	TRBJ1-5	CATSRSGTEWQPQHF	TGTGCCACCTCAAGGTCAGGGACGGAGTGGCAGCCCCAGCATTTT
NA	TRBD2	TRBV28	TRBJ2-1	CASSLLRASGRWDNEQFF	TGTGCCAGCAGTTTGTTAAGGGCTAGCGGGAGGTGGGACAATGAGCAGTTCTTC
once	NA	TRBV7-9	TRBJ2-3	CASSYYGRTDTQYF	TGTGCCAGCAGCTACTATGGGAGGACAGATACGCAGTATTTT
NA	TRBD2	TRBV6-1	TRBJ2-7	CASSETRGLPYEQYF	TGTGCCAGCAGTGAAACTCGGGGACTACCCTACGAGCAGTACTTC
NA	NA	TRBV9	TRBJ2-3	CASSVRSLDTQYF	TGTGCCAGCAGCGTTAGGAGTTTAGATACGCAGTATTTT
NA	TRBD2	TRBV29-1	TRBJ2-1	CSAPGTSGMSSYNEQFF	TGCAGCGCTCCCGGGACTAGCGGTATGAGCTCCTACAATGAGCAGTTCTTC